The clone carrying this T cell receptor beta chain was picked up a small number of times. TCRdb passed the RT-PCR reads through MiXCR, listing each CDR3 protein once. The repertoire includes tens of thousands of distinct CDR3 sequences, approximately 26% of them detected once, and roughly 29% sits in the top ten. This sample is drawn from a study of patients and donors after allogeneic stem cell transplantation. V was clipped by 4 bases and J by 5 bases; unmatched bases: 7. The CDR3 is 14 residues long. Germline loops: CDR1 SNHLY, CDR2 FYNNEI. The specimen was blood, either unsorted or a sorted T cell fraction (not recorded which). This clonotype originated in a human donor who was either an allogeneic HSCT recipient or a stem cell or donor lymphocyte infusion donor (not recorded which). It is not recorded whose cells these are; they may come from a transplant donor. V usage is TRBV2 and J usage is TRBJ2-7; 8 positions agree with TRBD2. The CDR3 bases are TGTGCCAGCAGTGTTGTACGACTAGCGAACGAGCAGTACTTC. Translation: CASSVVRLANEQYF.